This T cell receptor (beta chain) emerged from a study of T-cell reconstitution after alpha-beta-depleted transplantation in children. General observations from the study: Recipient T cells and thymic progenitors that survived gave rise to the high TCRbeta diversity observed at day 60 in some patients. It was newly produced T cells that mostly accounted for T-cell counts and diversity one year after transplant. At around two months after transplant, the alpha-beta T cells were reportedly derived from several hundred expanded clones that came from non-depleted graft cells.

TCRbeta library preparation incorporated unique molecular identifiers. TCRdb ran MiXCR on the PCR reads and lists one entry per CDR3 protein. This table holds more than 300,000 distinct CDR3 sequences, about 17% found once. Germline CDR1 reads MDHEN; CDR2 reads SYDVKM. The CDR3 is 13 amino acids. The V gene end was trimmed by 5 bases and the J gene end by 5 bases; junction bases not matched to a gene: 6. Concerning this clonotype: Its matching antigen is unknown.

The sequencing used PBMCs, mostly from graft donor cells, collected 360 days after TCRalphabeta/CD19-depleted stem cell transplant. The sequence came from a male patient under 10 years old who had a stem cell transplant for acute lymphoblastic leukemia, so the T cells may come from the graft donor. V is TRBV28 and J is TRBJ2-7, with 7 nucleotides matching TRBD1. The CDR3: CASSPTTGDEQYF. The CDR3 bases are TGTGCCAGCAGTCCTACCACAGGGGACGAGCAGTACTTC.